This TCR beta chain originates from a study of response to subunit inactivated influenza vaccine. The CDR3 has 16 amino acids. The germline V gene encodes CDR1 DFQATT and CDR2 SNEGSKA (reference sequence). J was trimmed by 2 bases and V by 0 bases; bases with no gene match: 5. A note on this clonotype: Its matching antigen is unknown.

MiXCR, applied by TCRdb to the RT-PCR reads, yields one record per CDR3 protein. The sample lists 800,000 to 1,000,000 distinct CDR3 sequences, 21% occurring once. Overall study findings and caveats: Authors suggested seasonal influenza vaccinations each recruit few new T cells.

The receptor was isolated from a man aged 50-59 years who received an inactivated influenza vaccine. The chain employs TRBV20-1 and TRBJ2-3; 10 positions match TRBD2. The sequencing here drew on PBMCs from blood, taken 5 days after vaccination. The CDR3: CSARDWTSGSTDTQYF. CDR3 sequence (DNA): TGCAGTGCTAGAGACTGGACTAGCGGATCCACAGATACGCAGTATTTT.